This T cell receptor (beta chain) was retrieved from a study of OX40 agonist ivuxolimab in advanced cancers. About the study: Every 2 weeks, ivuxolimab was infused into the patients intravenously at between 0.01 and 10 mg/kg.

This CDR3 comprises 16 residues. Trimming stripped 0 bases from V and 4 bases from J, with 13 bases between. Germline V gene sequence: CDR1 MNHEY, CDR2 SVGAGI. For this clone: Its antigen is unknown.

General study results and limits: Researchers did not determine the expanded peripheral T cells' antigen specificity. Normalized T-cell clonal expansion was also low in some nonresponders. At doses 0.1 to 3.0 mg/kg, CD4+ and CD8+ clones expanded.

Sequencing was performed with immunoSEQ multiplex PCR; in TCRdb, only in-frame clones are kept and a portion is missing. The sample has approximately 42,000 clones, approximately 78% seen once; the top ten hold 2.5% to 3%. Here the sequenced sample was CD4+ or CD8+ T cells sorted from blood, taken in a trial of the OX40 agonist ivuxolimab. The receptor comes from an adult with an advanced solid tumor such as melanoma, head and neck, liver or kidney cancer. The V gene is TRBV6-5, the J gene TRBJ1-5; D might be TRBD1 (5 bases). CDR3 sequence: CASSYSARDLNQPQHF. The CDR3 region has the DNA TGTGCCAGCAGTTACTCGGCTCGGGACCTAAATCAGCCCCAGCATTTT.